The 8 T cell receptor beta chains listed next were all sequenced from one sample in a study of CD8 T cells in ankylosing spondylitis. A single record per CDR3 protein comes from TCRdb applying MiXCR to the 5' RACE reads. The sample consists of approximately 100,000 distinct CDR3 sequences, about 8% of them appearing once. The specimen sequenced was blood, either unsorted or a sorted T cell fraction (not recorded which). These receptor sequences come from a male donor with ankylosing spondylitis or in good health (not recorded which).

This clonotype was counted at least ten times. This chain uses TRBV2 with TRBJ2-1; D not certain. Germline CDR1 reads SNHLY; CDR2 reads FYNNEI. CDR3 size: 11 residues. The V end was cut by 2 bases, the J end by 8 bases, with 4 bases between. The CDR3 DNA is TGTGCCAGCAGTGAATTGGATGAGCAGTTCTTC. The encoded protein is CASSELDEQFF.

This clonotype came up many times. The chain uses TRBV7-8 and TRBJ2-7; no clear D. The V gene's germline CDR1 is SGHVS and CDR2 FQNEAQ. Trimming cost V 7 bases and J 3 bases, with 16 bases left between them. The length of the CDR3 is 14 residues. The CDR3 here is CASTPVVEGYEQYF. In DNA form, the CDR3 reads TGTGCCAGCACCCCCGTTGTGGAAGGCTACGAGCAGTACTTC.

The chain links TRBV11-1 to TRBJ1-1; 8 bases are shared with TRBD1. The CDR3 spans 19 residues. From germline, CDR1 is SGHAT and CDR2 FQDESV (reference sequence). V trimming: 5 bases; J trimming: 5 bases; junction bases outside the gene matches: 22. In nucleotides, the CDR3 is TGTGCCAGCAGCCCAGCAGACAGGGGAGGGATTGTAGGTTGGACTGAAGCTTTCTTT. Its translation: CASSPADRGGIVGWTEAFF.

This clonotype was found many times. The chain recombines TRBV29-1 with TRBJ2-5; D assignment may be TRBD1 or TRBD2 (5 bases each). This CDR3 is 13 amino acids long. Trimming removed 6 bases from V and 4 bases from J, with 15 bases in between. Looked up from germline, CDR1 is SQVTM and CDR2 is ANQGSEA. For the CDR3, the DNA is TGCAGCGTCAGCGGATCCCAGGGAGAGACCCAGTACTTC. It specifies CSVSGSQGETQYF.

This clonotype showed up many times. The chain has TRBV4-3 and TRBJ1-2; 9 nucleotides line up with TRBD1. Per germline, CDR1 LGHNA and CDR2 YSLEER. The CDR3 has 15 amino acids. The V segment lost 3 bases and the J segment 5 bases; nucleotides outside the gene matches: 7. CDR3 amino acids: CASSQGAGQGYGYTF. The CDR3 nucleotides read TGCGCCAGCAGCCAGGGGGCAGGACAGGGGTATGGCTACACCTTC.

The table lists this clonotype with many counts. The chain employs TRBV6-2 or TRBV6-3 and TRBJ2-5; no clear D. The CDR3 consists of 14 residues. Trimming shortened V by 2 bases and J by 2 bases, and 9 bases separated the two germline ends. CDR1 is MNHEY, CDR2 SVGEGT, per germline. CDR3 residues: CASSYVQLQETQYF. In DNA form, the CDR3 reads TGTGCCAGCAGTTACGTCCAGCTACAAGAGACCCAGTACTTC.

This clonotype was counted at least ten times. V usage is TRBV5-1 and J usage is TRBJ2-3; 7 positions agree with TRBD2. The CDR3 runs to 16 residues. V lost 5 bases to trimming and J lost 2 bases; unmatched junction nucleotides: 11. Germline V gene sequence: CDR1 SGHRS, CDR2 YFSETQ. The CDR3 nucleotides are TGCGCCAGCAGTTTAGGAGCTAGCGGATTCACAGATACGCAGTATTTT. Translating gives CASSLGASGFTDTQYF.

This clonotype appeared many times. The chain couples TRBV5-1 to TRBJ2-3; D possibly corresponds to TRBD2 (5 bases). The CDR3 is 14 amino acids. Germline values: CDR1 SGHRS, CDR2 YFSETQ. V was shortened by 4 bases and J by 3 bases, with 12 bases between the two germline ends. The CDR3 loop reads CASSRGPATDTQYF. The CDR3 DNA reads as TGCGCCAGCAGCCGAGGGCCGGCGACAGATACGCAGTATTTT.